This T cell receptor beta chain was profiled in a study of blood T cells in healthy people across ages. In this sample, this clonotype turned up a few times. CDR1 is MNHEY, CDR2 SMNVEV, per germline (reference sequence). With 2 bases clipped from V and 5 bases from J, the junction kept 8 bases outside the gene matches. This CDR3 spans 16 amino acids. A J-beta primer mix and a sample-barcoded 5' primer were used in a second PCR of about 7 to 11 cycles. TCRdb reprocessed the 5' RACE reads with MiXCR, giving one entry per CDR3 protein. The sample yields about 1.1 million distinct CDR3 sequences, more than 30% seen once.

The sample was blood. The chain combines TRBV27 with TRBJ1-5; 8 bases match TRBD1. The clonotype was recovered from a man younger than 35 in good health. In DNA form, the CDR3 reads TGTGCCAGCAGTTTACAGGGGGCCCGTTATGATCAGCCCCAGCATTTT. As protein: CASSLQGARYDQPQHF.